These 13 T cell receptor beta chains originate from one sample sequenced in a study of shared clonotypes between healthy human individuals. Clones were sequenced by immunoSEQ multiplex PCR, and TCRdb holds only the in-frame ones, with some missing. The data contain approximately 710,000 clones, roughly 91% of them singletons. Source material: memory CD8+ T cells from PBMCs. Regarding subset: CD45RO+ cells pooled with CCR7-negative TemRA cells. Source of these receptors: a young man in good health. Some clones in this sample may be carry-over from other donors' samples.

This clone was seen only a few times. The chain has TRBV7-9 and TRBJ2-1; TRBD2 matches at 11 bases. Losses at the gene ends were 1 base for V and 2 bases for J; bases not matched to a gene: 1. There are 16 residues in the CDR3. Germline-derived CDR1 and CDR2 are SEHNR and FQNEAQ (reference sequence). The CDR3, as DNA: TGTGCCAGCAGCTTAGGGGGACTAGCGGCCTACAATGAGCAGTTCTTC. It encodes CASSLGGLAAYNEQFF.

The rearrangement uses TRBV12-5 and TRBJ2-2; D is unclear. This CDR3 comprises 13 residues. Germline CDR1 is LGHNT and CDR2 is FRNRAP. The V and J ends lost 3 bases and 0 bases respectively, with 2 bases between them. The CDR3 nucleotides read TGTGCTAGTGGTTTAGCGAACACCGGGGAGCTGTTTTTT. This translates into CASGLANTGELFF.

J is TRBJ2-3 and V is TRBV7-2; TRBD2 is a possible D gene (6 bases). Trimming cost V 2 bases and J 0 bases, with 12 bases left between them. Germline V lookup: CDR1 SGHTA, CDR2 FQGNSA. This CDR3 has 16 residues. The CDR3 DNA sequence: TGTGCCAGCAGCTTAAGGCTAGCGCCGAGCACAGATACGCAGTATTTT. This sequence encodes CASSLRLAPSTDTQYF.

This chain uses TRBV5-1 with TRBJ1-1; D might be TRBD1 (5 bases). This CDR3 is 13 amino acids long. V was pared by 8 bases and J by 0 bases, with 11 bases between. CDR1 and CDR2 from the germline V gene are SGHRS and YFSETQ. The CDR3 is CASAGTLNTEAFF. The CDR3 DNA sequence: TGCGCCAGTGCGGGGACTTTGAACACTGAAGCTTTCTTT.

This rearrangement joins TRBV27 to TRBJ2-1; 8 nucleotides line up with TRBD2. Trimming at V came to 3 bases and at J to 12 bases, leaving 7 bases not matched to a gene. The CDR3 has 13 amino acids. Per germline, CDR1 MNHEY and CDR2 SMNVEV (reference sequence). CDR3 nucleotide sequence: TGTGCCAGCAGTTTGACTAGCGACCGGGGGCAGTTCTTC. Residues: CASSLTSDRGQFF.

Only one count was recorded for this clone. The V call is TRBV6-1, the J call TRBJ2-2; D may be TRBD2 (5 bases). The CDR3 totals 16 residues. In germline, CDR1 is MNHNS, CDR2 SASEGT. V dropped 3 bases and J dropped 6 bases, with 17 bases sitting between them. CDR3: CASSDQAVVYSGELFF. As DNA, the CDR3 is TGTGCCAGCAGTGATCAAGCGGTTGTGTACTCCGGGGAGCTGTTTTTT.

The chain links TRBV27 to TRBJ2-6; no reliable D call. This CDR3 contains 14 residues. With 4 bases removed from V and 0 bases from J, the gap between germline ends came to 4 bases. The germline V gene encodes CDR1 MNHEY and CDR2 SMNVEV (reference sequence). For the CDR3, the DNA is TGTGCCAGCAGTTCCCACTCTGGGGCCAACGTCCTGACTTTC. Protein sequence: CASSSHSGANVLTF.

The chain combines TRBV2 with TRBJ1-1; possible D gene TRBD1, 5 bases. The germline CDR1 and CDR2 sequences are SNHLY and FYNNEI. Trimming removed 10 bases from V and 4 bases from J, with 25 bases in between. The CDR3 is 16 residues long. Written as DNA, the CDR3 is TGTGCCACAACAGTGAGTTCGGGGACCCCGGGCACTGAAGCTTTCTTT. Amino acids: CATTVSSGTPGTEAFF.

The CDR3 is CASSPLRFRDYEQYF. CDR3 nucleotides: TGTGCCAGCAGCCCTCTAAGGTTTAGAGACTACGAGCAGTACTTC. The chain recombines TRBV7-9 with TRBJ2-7; D not resolved. The germline V gene encodes CDR1 SEHNR and CDR2 FQNEAQ (reference sequence). The ends were cut back, 5 bases at V and 3 bases at J, with 17 bases in the middle. This CDR3 comprises 15 residues.

In regard to this clone: The sample has other DNA sequences that encode this CDR3 too. This chain links TRBV28 with TRBJ2-7; TRBD1 agrees at 11 bases. The germline V gene encodes CDR1 MDHEN and CDR2 SYDVKM. J lost 2 bases, V lost 3 bases, and 3 bases had no gene match. The CDR3 extends over 15 amino acids. CDR3 in DNA: TGTGCCAGCAGTTTTCCGGGACAGGGGGCCTACGAGCAGTACTTC. Its protein product is CASSFPGQGAYEQYF. The full variable domain, with the rest looked up from reference TRBV28 and TRBJ2-7, is DVKVTQSSRYLVKRTGEKVFLECVQDMDHENMFWYRQDPGLGLRLIYFSYDVKMKEKGDIPEGYSVSREKKERFSLILESASTNQTSMYLCASSFPGQGAYEQYFGPGTRLTVT.

The genes are TRBV28 and TRBJ2-7, with a tentative D call TRBD2 (6 bases). CDR1 is MDHEN and CDR2 is SYDVKM in the germline V gene. V was trimmed by 3 bases and J by 3 bases, leaving 21 bases between them. The CDR3 spans 17 residues. The CDR3 DNA reads TGTGCCAGCAGTTTTAGCGTCGGGATAGCGGAGCTCTACGAGCAGTACTTC. Translated: CASSFSVGIAELYEQYF. Variable domain in full (rest from reference TRBV28 and TRBJ2-7): DVKVTQSSRYLVKRTGEKVFLECVQDMDHENMFWYRQDPGLGLRLIYFSYDVKMKEKGDIPEGYSVSREKKERFSLILESASTNQTSMYLCASSFSVGIAELYEQYFGPGTRLTVT.

The chain joins TRBV29-1 to TRBJ2-5; a possible D gene is TRBD1 (5 bases). The CDR3 contains 13 residues. V lost 6 bases to trimming and J lost 3 bases, with 14 bases between them. The germline V gene has CDR1 SQVTM and CDR2 ANQGSEA. The CDR3 region has the DNA TGCAGCGTGAATCGAGTCAGGGAAGAGACCCAGTACTTC. As protein: CSVNRVREETQYF.

The chain uses TRBV6-5 and TRBJ1-2; unclear D gene. V was clipped by 6 bases and J by 1 base, with 6 bases between them. The CDR3 totals 12 residues. The V gene's germline CDR1 is MNHEY and CDR2 SVGAGI. CDR3 protein: CASRTYNYGYTF. For the CDR3, the DNA is TGTGCCAGCAGGACATATAACTATGGCTACACCTTC.